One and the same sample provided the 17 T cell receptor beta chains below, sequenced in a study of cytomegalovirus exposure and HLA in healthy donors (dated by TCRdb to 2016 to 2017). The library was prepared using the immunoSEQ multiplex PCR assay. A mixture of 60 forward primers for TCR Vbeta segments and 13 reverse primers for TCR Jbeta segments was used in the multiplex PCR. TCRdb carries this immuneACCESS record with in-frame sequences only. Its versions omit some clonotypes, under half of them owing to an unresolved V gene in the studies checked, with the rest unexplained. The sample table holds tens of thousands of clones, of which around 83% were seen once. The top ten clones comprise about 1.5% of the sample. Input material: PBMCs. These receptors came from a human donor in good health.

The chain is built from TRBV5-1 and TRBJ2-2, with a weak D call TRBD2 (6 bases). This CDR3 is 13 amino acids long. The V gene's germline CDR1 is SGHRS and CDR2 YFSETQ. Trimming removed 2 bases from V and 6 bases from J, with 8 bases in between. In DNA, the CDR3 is TGCGCCAGCAGCTTAGCGGGCCCCGGGGAGCTGTTTTTT. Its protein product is CASSLAGPGELFF.

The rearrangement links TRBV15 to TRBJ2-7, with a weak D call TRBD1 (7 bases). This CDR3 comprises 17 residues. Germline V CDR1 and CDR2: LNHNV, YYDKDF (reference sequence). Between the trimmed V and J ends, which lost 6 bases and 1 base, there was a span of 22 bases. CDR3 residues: CATRGGAGRKGSYEQYF. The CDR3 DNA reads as TGTGCCACCAGAGGGGGCGCAGGGAGGAAGGGGTCCTACGAGCAGTACTTC. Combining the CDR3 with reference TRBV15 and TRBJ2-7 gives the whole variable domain DAMVIQNPRYQVTQFGKPVTLSCSQTLNHNVMYWYQQKSSQAPKLLFHYYDKDFNNEADTPDNFQSRRPNTSFCFLDIRSPGLGDTAMYLCATRGGAGRKGSYEQYFGPGTRLTVT.

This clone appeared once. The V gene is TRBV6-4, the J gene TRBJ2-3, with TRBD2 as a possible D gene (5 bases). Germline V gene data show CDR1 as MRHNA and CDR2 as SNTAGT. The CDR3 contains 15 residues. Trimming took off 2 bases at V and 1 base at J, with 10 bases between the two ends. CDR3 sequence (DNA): TGTGCCAGCAGTGACCGAGCGGAAGGCACAGATACGCAGTATTTT. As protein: CASSDRAEGTDTQYF.

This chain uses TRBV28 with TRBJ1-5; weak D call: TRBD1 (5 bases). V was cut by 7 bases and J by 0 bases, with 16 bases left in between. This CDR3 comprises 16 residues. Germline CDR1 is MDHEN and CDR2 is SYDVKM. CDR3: CASTPSGGLSNQPQHF. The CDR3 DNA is TGTGCCAGCACCCCTTCTGGGGGACTTAGCAATCAGCCCCAGCATTTT.

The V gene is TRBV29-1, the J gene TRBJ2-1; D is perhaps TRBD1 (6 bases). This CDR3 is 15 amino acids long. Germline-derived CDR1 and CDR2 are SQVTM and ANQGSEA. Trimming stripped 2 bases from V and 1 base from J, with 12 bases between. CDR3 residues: CSVESQGTSYNEQFF. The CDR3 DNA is TGCAGCGTTGAATCACAGGGTACGTCCTACAATGAGCAGTTCTTC.

The CDR3 DNA reads TGTGCCATCAGTGAGAACCCCGACAGGGGCCGTAACTATGGCTACACCTTC. It is translated as CAISENPDRGRNYGYTF. This chain joins TRBV10-3 and TRBJ1-2; 8 bases are a match to TRBD1. This CDR3 has 17 residues. V shed 2 bases, J shed 1 base, and the junction held 9 bases outside the gene matches. The germline V gene encodes CDR1 ENHRY and CDR2 SYGVKD.

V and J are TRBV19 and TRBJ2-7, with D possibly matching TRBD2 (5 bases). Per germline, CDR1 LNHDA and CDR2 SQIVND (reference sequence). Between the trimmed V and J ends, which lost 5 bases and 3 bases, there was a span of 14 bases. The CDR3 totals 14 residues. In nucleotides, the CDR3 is TGTGCCAGTAGTCTTGACGGGGAGCACTACGAGCAGTACTTC. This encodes CASSLDGEHYEQYF.

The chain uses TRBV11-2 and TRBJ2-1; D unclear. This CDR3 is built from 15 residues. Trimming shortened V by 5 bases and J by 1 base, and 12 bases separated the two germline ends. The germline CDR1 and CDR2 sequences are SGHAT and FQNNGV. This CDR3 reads CASSLDTISYNEQFF. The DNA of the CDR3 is TGTGCCAGCAGCCTCGACACAATTTCCTACAATGAGCAGTTCTTC.

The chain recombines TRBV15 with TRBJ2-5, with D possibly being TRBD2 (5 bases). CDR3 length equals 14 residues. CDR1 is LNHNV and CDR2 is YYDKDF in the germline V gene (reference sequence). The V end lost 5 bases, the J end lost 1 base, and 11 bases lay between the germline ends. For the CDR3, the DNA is TGTGCCACCAGCGGTCAGAGGGTCCAAGAGACCCAGTACTTC. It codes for CATSGQRVQETQYF. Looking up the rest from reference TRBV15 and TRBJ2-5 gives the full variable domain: DAMVIQNPRYQVTQFGKPVTLSCSQTLNHNVMYWYQQKSSQAPKLLFHYYDKDFNNEADTPDNFQSRRPNTSFCFLDIRSPGLGDTAMYLCATSGQRVQETQYFGPGTRLLVL.

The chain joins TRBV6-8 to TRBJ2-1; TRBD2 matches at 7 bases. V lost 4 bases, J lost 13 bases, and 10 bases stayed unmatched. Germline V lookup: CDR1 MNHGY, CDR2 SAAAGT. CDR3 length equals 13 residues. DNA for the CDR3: TGTGCCAGCAGTTTCCGGACTAGATATAGACAGTTCTTC. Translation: CASSFRTRYRQFF.

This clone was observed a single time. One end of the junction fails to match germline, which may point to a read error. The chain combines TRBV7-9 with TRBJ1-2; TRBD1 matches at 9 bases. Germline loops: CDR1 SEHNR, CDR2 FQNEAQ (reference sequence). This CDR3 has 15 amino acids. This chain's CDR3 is CSSSNMDRGDYGYTF. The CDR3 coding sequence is TGTTCCAGCAGCAATATGGACAGGGGAGATTATGGCTACACCTTC.

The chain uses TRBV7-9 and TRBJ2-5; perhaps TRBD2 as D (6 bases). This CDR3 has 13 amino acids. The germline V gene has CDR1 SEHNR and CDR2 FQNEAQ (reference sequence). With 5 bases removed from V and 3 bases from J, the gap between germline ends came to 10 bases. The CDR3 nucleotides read TGTGCCAGCAGCACGGGACTTGAAGAGACCCAGTACTTC. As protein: CASSTGLEETQYF.

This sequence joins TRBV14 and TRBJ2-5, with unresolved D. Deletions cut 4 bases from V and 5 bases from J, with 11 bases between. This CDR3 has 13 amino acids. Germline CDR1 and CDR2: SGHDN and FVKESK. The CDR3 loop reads CASSLLSGETQYF. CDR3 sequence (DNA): TGTGCCAGCAGCCTCCTTTCCGGGGAGACCCAGTACTTC.

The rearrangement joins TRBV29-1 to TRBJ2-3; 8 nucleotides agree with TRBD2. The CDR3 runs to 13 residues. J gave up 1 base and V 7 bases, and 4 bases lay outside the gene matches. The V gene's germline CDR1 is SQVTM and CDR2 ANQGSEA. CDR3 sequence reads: CSASSGGTDTQYF. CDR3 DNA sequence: TGCAGCGCTAGTAGCGGGGGCACAGATACGCAGTATTTT.

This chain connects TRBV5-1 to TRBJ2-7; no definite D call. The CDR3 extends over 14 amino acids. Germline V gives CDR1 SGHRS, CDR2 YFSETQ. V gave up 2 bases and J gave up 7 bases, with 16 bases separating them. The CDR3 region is CASSFDTPPWEQYF. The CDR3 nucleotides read TGCGCCAGCAGCTTTGACACCCCCCCGTGGGAGCAGTACTTC.

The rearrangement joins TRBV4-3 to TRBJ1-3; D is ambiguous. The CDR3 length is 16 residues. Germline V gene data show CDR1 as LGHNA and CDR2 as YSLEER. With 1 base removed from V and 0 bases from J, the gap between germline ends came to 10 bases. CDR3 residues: CASSQALDVSGNTIYF. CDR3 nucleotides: TGCGCCAGCAGCCAAGCTTTAGATGTCTCTGGAAACACCATATATTTT.

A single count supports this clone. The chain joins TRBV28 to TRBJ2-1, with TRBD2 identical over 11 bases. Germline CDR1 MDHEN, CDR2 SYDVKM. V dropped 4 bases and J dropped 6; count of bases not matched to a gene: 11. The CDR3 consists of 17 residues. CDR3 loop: CASSSPTSGRGINEQFF. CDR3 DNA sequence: TGTGCCAGCAGTTCCCCCACTAGCGGGAGAGGTATCAATGAGCAGTTCTTC.